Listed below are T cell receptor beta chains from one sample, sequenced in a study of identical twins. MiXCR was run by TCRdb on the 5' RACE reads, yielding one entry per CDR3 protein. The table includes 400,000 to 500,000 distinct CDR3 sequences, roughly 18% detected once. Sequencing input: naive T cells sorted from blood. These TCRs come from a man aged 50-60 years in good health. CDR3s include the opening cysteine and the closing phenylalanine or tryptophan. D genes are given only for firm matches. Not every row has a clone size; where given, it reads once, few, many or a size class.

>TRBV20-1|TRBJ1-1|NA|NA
TGCAGTGCTAGGTTAACTGAAGCTTTCTTT
CSARLTEAFF
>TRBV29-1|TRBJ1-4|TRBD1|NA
TGCAGCGCCCGGGACAGGGGCCAATACGAAAAACTGTTTTTT
CSARDRGQYEKLFF
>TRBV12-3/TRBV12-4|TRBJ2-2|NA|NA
TGTGCCAGCAGAAGAATGTTCGCGAACACCGCGGAGCTGTTTTTT
CASRRMFANTAELFF
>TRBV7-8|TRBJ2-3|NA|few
TGTGCCAGCAGCTTAGAGATCAGAGATACGCAGTATTTT
CASSLEIRDTQYF
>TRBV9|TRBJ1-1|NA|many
TGTGCCAGCAGCCCGGGACCGGGGGGGAACACTGAAGCTTTCTTT
CASSPGPGGNTEAFF
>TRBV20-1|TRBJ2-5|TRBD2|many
TGCAGTGCGGGGGGGATGCGACTGCGCGGGCATATCCAAGAGACCCAGTACTTC
CSAGGMRLRGHIQETQYF
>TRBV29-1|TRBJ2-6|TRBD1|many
TGCAGCGTTATAGGGGGCGATGGGGCCAACGTCCTGACTTTC
CSVIGGDGANVLTF
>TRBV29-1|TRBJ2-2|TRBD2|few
TGCAGCGTTGGGACTAGCTCCGGGGAGCTGTTTTTT
CSVGTSSGELFF
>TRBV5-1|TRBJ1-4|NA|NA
TGCGCCAGCAGCCTTGGGGTTGCAACTAATGAAAAACTGTTTTTT
CASSLGVATNEKLFF
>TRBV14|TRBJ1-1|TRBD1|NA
TGTGCCAGCAGCCAAGTAGGGGACAGGGGGCGGACTGAAGCTTTCTTT
CASSQVGDRGRTEAFF
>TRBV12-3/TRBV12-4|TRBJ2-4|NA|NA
TGTGCCAGCCTCATCAGGGGAGGAGAAAACATTCAGTACTTC
CASLIRGGENIQYF
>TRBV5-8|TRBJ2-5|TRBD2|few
TGTGCCAGCAGCTTCGGTGCGGGGGGACAAGAGACCCAGTACTTC
CASSFGAGGQETQYF
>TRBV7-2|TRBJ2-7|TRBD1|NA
TGTGCCAGCAGCTTCCCAGGGGGTTGGTACGAGCAGTACTTC
CASSFPGGWYEQYF
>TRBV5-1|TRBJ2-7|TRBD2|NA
TGCGCCAGCAGCTTGACGGCGGGGGGTTCCTACGAGCAGTACTTC
CASSLTAGGSYEQYF
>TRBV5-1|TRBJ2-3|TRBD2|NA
TGCGCCAGCGGGGAACGGGCGGGAGGTCCAGATACGCAGTATTTT
CASGERAGGPDTQYF
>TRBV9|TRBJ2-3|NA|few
TGTGCCAGCAGCGGGACTGGCGGGCCAAGCACAGATACGCAGTATTTT
CASSGTGGPSTDTQYF
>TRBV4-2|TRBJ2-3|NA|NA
TGCGCCAGCAGCCAAGATCTTGAGACTGCTAGCACAGATACGCAGTATTTT
CASSQDLETASTDTQYF
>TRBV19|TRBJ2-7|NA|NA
TGTGCCAGTATCCAGATGGAAAATTCCTACGAGCAGTACTTC
CASIQMENSYEQYF
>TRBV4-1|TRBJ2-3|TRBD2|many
TGCGCCAGCAGACAAGGCCCACTAGCGGGCCACTTGGATACGCAGTATTTT
CASRQGPLAGHLDTQYF
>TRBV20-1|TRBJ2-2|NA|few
TGCAGTGCTAGAGGGGCTAGTGGGACCGGGGAGCTGTTTTTT
CSARGASGTGELFF
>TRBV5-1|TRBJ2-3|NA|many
TGCGCCAGCAGCTCCGGGACCTTGGCAGATACGCAGTATTTT
CASSSGTLADTQYF
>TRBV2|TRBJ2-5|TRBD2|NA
TGTGCCAGCACGCGGGAGCAAGAGACCCAGTACTTC
CASTREQETQYF
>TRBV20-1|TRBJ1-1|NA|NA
TGCAGTGCTACGGAGACAGTGAACACTGAAGCTTTCTTT
CSATETVNTEAFF
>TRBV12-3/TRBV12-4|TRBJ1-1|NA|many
TGTGCCAGCAGTTCTCACACTGAAGCTTTCTTT
CASSSHTEAFF
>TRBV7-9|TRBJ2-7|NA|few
TGTGCCAGCAGCTTAGGACCAGGCAGAACCTACGAGCAGTACTTC
CASSLGPGRTYEQYF
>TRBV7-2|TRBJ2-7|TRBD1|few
TGTGCCAGCAGCTTAGTAGGGGGACAGGACGAGCAGTACTTC
CASSLVGGQDEQYF
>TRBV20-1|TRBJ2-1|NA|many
TGCAGTGCTAGACCATATGAGCAGTTCTTC
CSARPYEQFF
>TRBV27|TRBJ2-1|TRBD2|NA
TGTGCCAGCGTGATTAGCGGGGGGACCTACAATGAGCAGTTCTTC
CASVISGGTYNEQFF
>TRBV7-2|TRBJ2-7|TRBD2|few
TGTGCCAGCAGCAGTAGCGGGAGGGCCTCCTACGAGCAGTACTTC
CASSSSGRASYEQYF
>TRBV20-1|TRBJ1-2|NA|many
TGCAGTGCTACCGCCGGGGGGGGCGTCGGCTACACCTTC
CSATAGGGVGYTF
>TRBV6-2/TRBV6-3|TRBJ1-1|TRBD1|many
TGTGCCAGCAGTTACTTTAAGGGGGCGTTGGGCACTGAAGCTTTCTTT
CASSYFKGALGTEAFF
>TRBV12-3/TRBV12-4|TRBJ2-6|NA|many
TGTGCCAGCAGTTTCCGGGGTTCTGGGGCCAACGTCCTGACTTTC
CASSFRGSGANVLTF
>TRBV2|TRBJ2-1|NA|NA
TGTGCCACCAATGGGACTTCGTACAATGAGCAGTTCTTC
CATNGTSYNEQFF
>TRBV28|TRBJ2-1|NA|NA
TGTGCCAGCAGTTTATCTCCCCCCCTCGCCGAGACTACGGCGAGTGAGCAGTTCTTC
CASSLSPPLAETTASEQFF
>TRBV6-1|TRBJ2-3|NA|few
TGTGCCAGCAGTCAAGCCCCCGGGGCAGGGGAGGCGCAGTATTTT
CASSQAPGAGEAQYF
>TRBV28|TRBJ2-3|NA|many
TGTGCCAGCAGTTTCACGCAGGGGACCACAGATACGCAGTATTTT
CASSFTQGTTDTQYF
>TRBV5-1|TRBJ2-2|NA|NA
TGCGCCAGCAGCTTCGGACACACGAACACCGGGGAGCTGTTTTTT
CASSFGHTNTGELFF
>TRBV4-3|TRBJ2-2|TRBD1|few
TGCGCCAGCAGCCAAGTTACAGGGGCCGGGGAGCTGTTTTTT
CASSQVTGAGELFF
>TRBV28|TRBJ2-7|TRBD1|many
TGTGCCAGCAGTATAAACGGACAGGGTTCAGACGAGCAGTACTTC
CASSINGQGSDEQYF
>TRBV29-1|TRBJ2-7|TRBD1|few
TGCAGCGTTGCCGGGACAGTGAACTACGAGCAGTACTTC
CSVAGTVNYEQYF
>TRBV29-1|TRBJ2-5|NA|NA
TGCAGCGTTCGGGGAAACTCGTGGGAGACCCAGTACTTC
CSVRGNSWETQYF
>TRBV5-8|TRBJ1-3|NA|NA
TGTGCCAGCACCAATTCCGGAAGCTCTGGAAACACCATATATTTT
CASTNSGSSGNTIYF